The present T cell receptor (beta chain) was sequenced within a study of blood T cell repertoires in COVID-19. Study in general: Spain, Italy and the United States supplied samples that represented acute and convalescent COVID-19.

The protocol was immunoSEQ multiplex PCR, while the TCRdb copy is restricted to in-frame clones and leaves out a portion. The table includes about 99,000 clones, approximately 85% detected once. The V gene end was trimmed by 6 bases and the J gene end by 5 bases; junction bases not matched to a gene: 16. CDR3 size: 17 residues. Germline V gene sequence: CDR1 MNHEY, CDR2 SVGEGT. V usage is TRBV6-2 or TRBV6-3 and J usage is TRBJ2-3; the match to TRBD1 covers 8 bases. The TCR comes from a man aged 55 to 69 with acute or convalescent COVID-19. Input material: peripheral blood. The CDR3 bases are TGTGCCAGCAGCCTACGAAAGCGACAGGGGCGAGGAGATACGCAGTATTTT. Protein: CASSLRKRQGRGDTQYF.